This T cell receptor (beta chain) was recovered during a study of cytomegalovirus exposure and HLA in healthy donors. Findings and limits, study-wide: TCR beta V- and J-gene trimming was later associated with a missense DCLRE1C variant. Analysis performed later found around 15,000 TCR beta sequences associated with HLA alleles at 0.05 false discovery rate. The classifier, whose performance was assessed in both the original and validation cohorts, reportedly diagnosed cytomegalovirus status with high specificity and sensitivity.

Comment on this clone: Its antigen is undetermined.

Primers: 60 Vbeta forward and 13 Jbeta reverse. Authors' processing steps: It was a later analysis that counted 75 million to 90 million unique TCR beta chains, of which approximately 9.9 million were shared. Only in-frame clones appear in the TCRdb table, and some are missing; sequencing was by immunoSEQ multiplex PCR. The DNA gave D and trimming, while V, J and clone size come from that table. The sample shows about 130,000 clones, 72% of them seen only once. With 5 bases removed from V and 6 bases from J, the gap between germline ends came to 14 bases. CDR3 size: 14 residues. Germline CDR1 MNHEY, CDR2 SMNVEV (reference sequence).

The sample taken for sequencing was PBMCs. The TCR was taken from a man younger than 45 in good health and CMV-seronegative. The chain has TRBV27 and TRBJ2-1, with a tentative D call TRBD2 (5 bases). CDR3 nucleotide sequence: TGTGCCAGCAGTCCCCGTCGGGCGGGCAATGAGCAGTTCTTC. Its protein product is CASSPRRAGNEQFF.